The 17 T cell receptor beta chains below come from one sample, sequenced in a study of OX40 agonist ivuxolimab in advanced cancers. Here immunoSEQ multiplex PCR was the method, and the copy in TCRdb shows in-frame clones only, minus some. Of 50,000 to 60,000 clones in the sample, approximately 89% were seen once. Material: CD4+ or CD8+ T cells sorted from blood, obtained in a trial of the OX40 agonist ivuxolimab. These receptor sequences come from an adult with an advanced solid tumor such as melanoma, head and neck, liver or kidney cancer.

The J gene is TRBJ2-1, the V gene TRBV7-9; D may be TRBD2 (5 bases). Per the germline V gene, CDR1 is SEHNR and CDR2 is FQNEAQ (reference sequence). V shed 5 bases and J shed 6 bases, with 11 bases lying between them. This CDR3 spans 13 amino acids. The CDR3 is CASSGEGSNEQFF. In DNA form, the CDR3 reads TGTGCCAGCAGCGGTGAGGGTTCCAATGAGCAGTTCTTC.

The rearrangement links TRBV4-1 to TRBJ1-2; TRBD1 matches at 9 bases. CDR1 MGHRA and CDR2 YSYEKL come from the germline V gene. V was clipped by 0 bases and J by 4 bases; unmatched bases: 9. CDR3 length: 17 amino acids. The CDR3 protein is CASSQDQGTGNRYGYTF. The CDR3 DNA is TGCGCCAGCAGCCAAGATCAGGGGACAGGGAATCGCTATGGCTACACCTTC.

The rearrangement joins TRBV6-6 to TRBJ1-4; no clear D gene. Trimming removed 6 bases at V and 7 bases at J, with 9 bases between. From germline, CDR1 is MNHNY and CDR2 SVGAGI (reference sequence). The length of the CDR3 is 12 residues. The CDR3 protein is CASRNPGEKLFF. In DNA form, the CDR3 reads TGTGCCAGCAGAAATCCGGGTGAAAAACTGTTTTTT.

This sequence joins TRBV27 and TRBJ2-1; D possibly corresponds to TRBD2 (6 bases). There are 14 residues in the CDR3. Germline V gene data show CDR1 as MNHEY and CDR2 as SMNVEV (reference sequence). V lost 4 bases and J lost 7, with 14 bases in between. CDR3 region: CASSWDWGMNEQFF. CDR3 DNA: TGTGCCAGCAGTTGGGACTGGGGTATGAATGAGCAGTTCTTC.

V gene TRBV18 combines with J gene TRBJ1-1, with D tentatively TRBD1 (6 bases). In germline, CDR1 is KGHSH, CDR2 LQKENI. Trimming removed 3 bases at V and 4 bases at J, with 15 bases between. This CDR3 contains 15 residues. The CDR3 DNA reads as TGTGCCAGCTCACCCCTCGACCGGGGGGCCACTGAAGCTTTCTTT. This encodes CASSPLDRGATEAFF.

CDR3 in amino acids: CASSWDTENIQYF. In DNA form, the CDR3 reads TGTGCCAGCAGCTGGGACACAGAAAACATTCAGTACTTC. The J gene is TRBJ2-4, the V gene TRBV5-8, with D possibly TRBD1 on 6 matching bases. CDR3 size: 13 residues. From germline, CDR1 is SGHTS and CDR2 YDEGEE. The V gene lost 3 bases and the J gene lost 5 bases, with 9 bases spanning the gap.

In DNA form, the CDR3 reads TGTGCCAGCAGCCTGACAGTCGTCCCTGAAGCTTTCTTT. Its protein is CASSLTVVPEAFF. The chain links TRBV28 to TRBJ1-1; D is perhaps TRBD1 (5 bases). Trimming took 6 bases from V and 6 from J, leaving 14 bases between them. CDR1 MDHEN and CDR2 SYDVKM come from the germline V gene. The CDR3 has 13 amino acids.

The gene calls are TRBV7-2 and TRBJ1-2; a possible D gene is TRBD1 (6 bases). Germline V gene lookup returns CDR1 SGHTA and CDR2 FQGNSA. The ends were cut back, 3 bases at V and 4 bases at J, with 12 bases in the middle. This CDR3 has 14 amino acids. DNA for the CDR3: TGTGCCAGCAGCTTTAGAAGAGGGGGCTATGGCTACACCTTC. Translating it yields CASSFRRGGYGYTF.

V gene TRBV2 combines with J gene TRBJ2-7; 8 positions agree with TRBD1. The CDR3 extends over 13 amino acids. The trim removed 7 bases at V and 3 bases at J, leaving 5 bases unmatched. Germline V gene data show CDR1 as SNHLY and CDR2 as FYNNEI. The CDR3 reads CASNPDRDYEQYF. CDR3 in DNA: TGTGCCAGCAACCCGGACAGGGACTACGAGCAGTACTTC. Full variable domain (remainder filled in from reference TRBV2 and TRBJ2-7): EPEVTQTPSHQVTQMGQEVILRCVPISNHLYFYWYRQILGQKVEFLVSFYNNEISEKSEIFDDQFSVERPDGSNFTLKIRSTKLEDSAMYFCASNPDRDYEQYFGPGTRLTVT.

The chain joins TRBV10-1 to TRBJ2-3, with 9 bases matching TRBD1. J was trimmed by 5 bases and V by 6 bases; bases with no gene match: 9. The CDR3 length is 15 residues. Germline CDR1 is WNHNN and CDR2 is SYGVQD (reference sequence). DNA of the CDR3: TGCGCCAGCAGCGACCGGGACAGGGTAAAAGATACGCAGTATTTT. It codes for CASSDRDRVKDTQYF.

The chain uses TRBV7-9 and TRBJ2-3; the D gene is possibly TRBD1 (6 bases). In germline, CDR1 is SEHNR, CDR2 FQNEAQ (reference sequence). CDR3 size: 16 residues. The ends were cut back, 6 bases at V and 0 bases at J, with 16 bases in the middle. As DNA, the CDR3 is TGTGCCAGCAGGCCTTGGACAGAAGCTAGCACAGATACGCAGTATTTT. Residues: CASRPWTEASTDTQYF.

The chain combines TRBV5-4 with TRBJ2-5; D remains unclear. CDR1 and CDR2 (germline): SGHNT, YYREEE (reference sequence). The CDR3 extends over 13 amino acids. V gave up 1 base and J gave up 2 bases, with 6 bases separating them. In nucleotides, the CDR3 is TGTGCCAGCAGCTTGATAAGGCAAGAGACCCAGTACTTC. Encoded protein: CASSLIRQETQYF. The variable domain in full, with the rest retrieved from reference TRBV5-4 and TRBJ2-5, is ETGVTQSPTHLIKTRGQQVTLRCSSQSGHNTVSWYQQALGQGPQFIFQYYREEENGRGNFPPRFSGLQFPNYSSELNVNALELDDSALYLCASSLIRQETQYFGPGTRLLVL.

V and J are TRBV19 and TRBJ2-3; a possible D gene is TRBD2 (6 bases). This CDR3 is built from 14 residues. Per germline, CDR1 LNHDA and CDR2 SQIVND (reference sequence). V lost 3 bases to trimming and J lost 9 bases, with 16 bases between them. CDR3 in DNA: TGTGCCAGTAGTATCTCGGGAGTCGAGGGGACGCAGTATTTT. Amino acids: CASSISGVEGTQYF.

V usage is TRBV10-3 and J usage is TRBJ2-7, with D uncertain. Trimming pared 4 bases from V and 2 bases from J, leaving 3 bases between. This CDR3 is built from 11 residues. CDR1 is ENHRY, CDR2 SYGVKD, per germline. The CDR3 nucleotides read TGTGCCATCAGTGGGACCTACGAGCAGTACTTC. It yields the protein CAISGTYEQYF.

The chain employs TRBV29-1 and TRBJ1-1; D ambiguous. The length of the CDR3 is 13 residues. Germline V gene sequence: CDR1 SQVTM, CDR2 ANQGSEA. Trimming left V 7 bases short and J 2 bases short, with 14 bases between. CDR3 DNA sequence: TGCAGCGCGGCCGGCGGTCCCAACACTGAAGCTTTCTTT. Translation: CSAAGGPNTEAFF.

CDR3 in DNA: TGTGCCAGCTCACCCGGGACCATTGAGCAGTTCTTC. It yields the protein CASSPGTIEQFF. V and J are TRBV18 and TRBJ2-1; possibly TRBD1 or TRBD2 for D (5 bases each). Trimming removed 3 bases from V and 9 bases from J, with 9 bases in between. CDR1 and CDR2 from the germline V gene are KGHSH and LQKENI. This CDR3 is 12 amino acids long.

CDR3 sequence: CASIPTLGQGTVYTEAFF. CDR3 bases: TGTGCCAGTATCCCAACCTTGGGACAGGGTACTGTGTACACTGAAGCTTTCTTT. The V gene is TRBV19, the J gene TRBJ1-1; 9 nucleotides align to TRBD1. There are 18 residues in the CDR3. J was trimmed by 3 bases and V by 7 bases; bases with no gene match: 18. CDR1 is LNHDA and CDR2 is SQIVND in the germline V gene (reference sequence).